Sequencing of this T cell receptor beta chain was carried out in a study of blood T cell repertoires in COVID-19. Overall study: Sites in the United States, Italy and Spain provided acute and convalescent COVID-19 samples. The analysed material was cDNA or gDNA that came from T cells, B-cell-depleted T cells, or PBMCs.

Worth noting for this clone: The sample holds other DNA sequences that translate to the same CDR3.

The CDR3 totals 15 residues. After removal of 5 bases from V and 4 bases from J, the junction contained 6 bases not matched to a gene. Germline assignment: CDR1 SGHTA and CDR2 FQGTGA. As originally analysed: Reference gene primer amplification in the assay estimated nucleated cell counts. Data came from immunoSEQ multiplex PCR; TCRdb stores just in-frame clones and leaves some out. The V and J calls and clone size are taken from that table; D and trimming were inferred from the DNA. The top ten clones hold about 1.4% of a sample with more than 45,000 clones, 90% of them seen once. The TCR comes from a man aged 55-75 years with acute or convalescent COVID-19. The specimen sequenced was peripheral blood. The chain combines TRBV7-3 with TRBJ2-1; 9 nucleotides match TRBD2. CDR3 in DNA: TGTGCCAGCAGCCCCCGACTAGCGGAATACAATGAGCAGTTCTTC. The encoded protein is CASSPRLAEYNEQFF. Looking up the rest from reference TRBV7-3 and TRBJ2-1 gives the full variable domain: GAGVSQTPSNKVTEKGKYVELRCDPISGHTALYWYRQSLGQGPEFLIYFQGTGAADDSGLPNDRFFAVRPEGSVSTLKIQRTERGDSAVYLCASSPRLAEYNEQFFGPGTRLTVL.